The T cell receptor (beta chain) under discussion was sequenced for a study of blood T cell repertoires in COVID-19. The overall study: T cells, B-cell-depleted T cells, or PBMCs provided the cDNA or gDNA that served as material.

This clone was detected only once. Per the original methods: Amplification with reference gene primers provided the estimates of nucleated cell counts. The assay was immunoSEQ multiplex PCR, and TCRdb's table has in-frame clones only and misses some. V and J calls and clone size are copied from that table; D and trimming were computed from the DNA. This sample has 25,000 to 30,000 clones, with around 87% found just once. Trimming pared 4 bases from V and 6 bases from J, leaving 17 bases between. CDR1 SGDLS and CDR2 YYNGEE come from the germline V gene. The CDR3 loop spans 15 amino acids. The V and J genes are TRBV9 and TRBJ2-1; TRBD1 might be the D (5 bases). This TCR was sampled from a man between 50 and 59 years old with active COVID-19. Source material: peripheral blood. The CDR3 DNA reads TGTGCCAGCAGCATCAGGGATCAAAGTTTCAATGAGCAGTTCTTC. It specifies CASSIRDQSFNEQFF.